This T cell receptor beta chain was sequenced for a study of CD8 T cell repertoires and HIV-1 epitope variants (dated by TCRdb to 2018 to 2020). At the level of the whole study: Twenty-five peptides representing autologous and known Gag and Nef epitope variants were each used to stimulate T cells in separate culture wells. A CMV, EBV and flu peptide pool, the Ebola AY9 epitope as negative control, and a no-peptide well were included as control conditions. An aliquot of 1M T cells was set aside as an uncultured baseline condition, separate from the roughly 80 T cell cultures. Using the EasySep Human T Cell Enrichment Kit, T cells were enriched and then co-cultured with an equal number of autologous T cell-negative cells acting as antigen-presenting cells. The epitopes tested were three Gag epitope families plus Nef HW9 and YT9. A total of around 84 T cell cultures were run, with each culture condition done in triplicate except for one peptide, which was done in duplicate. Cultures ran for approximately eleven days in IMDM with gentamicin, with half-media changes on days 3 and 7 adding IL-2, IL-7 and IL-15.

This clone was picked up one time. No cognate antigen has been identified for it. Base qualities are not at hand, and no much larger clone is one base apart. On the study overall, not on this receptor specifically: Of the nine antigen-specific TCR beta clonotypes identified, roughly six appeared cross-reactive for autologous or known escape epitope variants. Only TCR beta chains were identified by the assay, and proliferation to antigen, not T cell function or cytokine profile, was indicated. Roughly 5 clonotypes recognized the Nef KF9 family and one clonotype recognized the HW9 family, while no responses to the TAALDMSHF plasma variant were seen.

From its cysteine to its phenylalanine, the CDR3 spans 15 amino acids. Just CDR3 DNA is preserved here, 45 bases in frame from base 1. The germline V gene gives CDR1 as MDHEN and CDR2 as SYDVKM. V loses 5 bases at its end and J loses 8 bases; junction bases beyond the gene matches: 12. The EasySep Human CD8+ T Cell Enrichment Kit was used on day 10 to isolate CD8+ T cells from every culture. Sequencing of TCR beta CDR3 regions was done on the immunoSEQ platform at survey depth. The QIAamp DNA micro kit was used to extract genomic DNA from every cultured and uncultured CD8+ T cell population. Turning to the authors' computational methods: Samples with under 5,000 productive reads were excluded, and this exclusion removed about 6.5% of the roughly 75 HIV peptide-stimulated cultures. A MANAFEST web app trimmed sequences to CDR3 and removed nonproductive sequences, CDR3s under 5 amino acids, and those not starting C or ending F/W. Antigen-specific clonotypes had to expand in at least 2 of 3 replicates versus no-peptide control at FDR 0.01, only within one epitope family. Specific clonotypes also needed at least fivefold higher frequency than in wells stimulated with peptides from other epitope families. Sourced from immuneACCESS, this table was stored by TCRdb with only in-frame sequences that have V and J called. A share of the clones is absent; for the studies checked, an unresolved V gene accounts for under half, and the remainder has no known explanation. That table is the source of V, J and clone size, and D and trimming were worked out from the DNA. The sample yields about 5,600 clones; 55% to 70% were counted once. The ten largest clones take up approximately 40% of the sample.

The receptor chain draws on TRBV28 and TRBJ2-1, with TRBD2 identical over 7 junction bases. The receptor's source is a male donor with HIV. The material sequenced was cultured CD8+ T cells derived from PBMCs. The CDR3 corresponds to CASSVSGILFHEQFF. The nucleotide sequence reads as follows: TGTGCCAGCAGTGTGAGCGGGATCCTTTTCCATGAGCAGTTCTTC.